A single sample gave rise to the 20 T cell receptor beta chains below, sequenced in a study of prognosis after radiotherapy for stage I lung cancer. CDR3 of TCR beta was amplified from genomic DNA via a two-round multiplex PCR. The first PCR round targeted every TRBV and TRBJ gene with specific primers. TCRdb recomputed calls from the multiplex PCR reads with MiXCR, one row per CDR3 protein. The data show under 50,000 distinct CDR3 sequences, around a quarter seen once. Specimen: PBMCs, collected before or after stereotactic body radiation therapy (not recorded which). Receptor source: a donor at least 50 years old with non-small cell lung cancer.

The table lists this clonotype with many counts. DNA for the CDR3: TGTGCCAGCAGCGTAACTAGCGGGAGAGAGGGGCAGTACTTC. It translates to CASSVTSGREGQYF. This sequence joins TRBV3-1 and TRBJ2-7; 11 nucleotides agree with TRBD2. V was clipped by 5 bases and J by 9 bases; unmatched bases: 9. From germline, CDR1 is LGHDT and CDR2 YNNKEL (reference sequence). CDR3 length: 14 amino acids.

With regard to this clonotype: A much more abundant neighbour one base away suggests this may be a read error. This chain joins TRBV6-1 and TRBJ2-5; D is possibly TRBD1 (6 bases). CDR3 length: 15 residues. V was trimmed by 5 bases and J by 4 bases, leaving 17 bases between them. Germline V gene data show CDR1 as MNHNS and CDR2 as SASEGT. The CDR3 loop reads CASSLVEGVAETQYF. CDR3 bases: TGTGCCAGCAGTCTTGTCGAGGGGGTGGCAGAGACCCAGTACTTC.

With respect to this clonotype: One base away lies a much larger clone, so this may be a sequencing read error. The V call is TRBV5-4, the J call TRBJ2-2; 12 nucleotides agree with TRBD1. Trimming cost V 4 bases and J 10 bases; bases outside gene matches: 8. The CDR3 covers 15 residues. The germline V gene encodes CDR1 SGHNT and CDR2 YYREEE (reference sequence). This CDR3 reads CASSGGQGAAVELFF. CDR3 nucleotide sequence: TGTGCCAGCAGCGGGGGACAGGGGGCTGCCGTGGAGCTGTTTTTT.

This clonotype has more than one count but fewer than ten. Possible read error: a much larger clone is one base away. V gene TRBV20-1 combines with J gene TRBJ2-5, with 9 nucleotides matching TRBD2. Germline V gene data show CDR1 as DFQATT and CDR2 as SNEGSKA (reference sequence). The CDR3 contains 15 residues. V was pared by 2 bases and J by 5 bases, with 9 bases of the junction left unmatched. DNA for the CDR3: TGCAGTGCTAGACTGGCGGGGGGGCCACTCGAGACCCAGTACTTC. This codes for CSARLAGGPLETQYF.

This clonotype was recorded at least ten times. V and J are TRBV7-2 and TRBJ2-3; the D call may be TRBD1 or TRBD2 (5 bases each). Germline assignment: CDR1 SGHTA and CDR2 FQGNSA. The CDR3 runs 18 residues. The V gene lost 2 bases and the J gene lost 1 base, with 19 bases spanning the gap. The CDR3 is CASSLRGGGALRTDTQYF. The CDR3 nucleotides are TGTGCCAGCAGCTTAAGGGGTGGGGGAGCCCTCCGCACAGATACGCAGTATTTT.

The V call is TRBV6-2 or TRBV6-3, the J call TRBJ2-7; D might be TRBD1 or TRBD2, each matching 6 bases. This CDR3 comprises 15 residues. Germline lookup yields CDR1 MNHEY and CDR2 SVGEGT. V lost 5 bases, J lost 6 bases, and 20 bases lay in between. For the CDR3, the DNA is TGTGCCAGCAGTGAACTGGGGGGCGGGATGGGCGAGCAGTACTTC. Translation gives CASSELGGGMGEQYF.

To note about this clonotype: A much larger clone differs by one base, so this may be a read error. J is TRBJ2-7 and V is TRBV5-8, with D possibly TRBD2 on 6 matching bases. Germline V CDR1 and CDR2: SGHTS, YDEGEE. V shed 4 bases and J shed 7 bases, with 15 bases lying between them. CDR3 size: 13 residues. The CDR3 loop reads CASSIGGVGEQYF. CDR3 nucleotides: TGTGCCAGCAGCATCGGAGGGGTAGGGGAGCAGTACTTC.

In this sample, this clonotype turned up many times. This chain links TRBV6-1 with TRBJ1-2; maybe TRBD1 (6 bases). This CDR3 has 12 residues. The germline gives CDR1 MNHNS, CDR2 SASEGT. V was pared by 7 bases and J by 0 bases, with 6 bases between. The CDR3 sequence: CASKGANYGYTF. CDR3 DNA sequence: TGTGCCAGCAAGGGGGCTAACTATGGCTACACCTTC.

This clonotype was picked up a small number of times. This may arise from a read error, as a much more abundant clone is one base away. The V and J genes are TRBV6-2 or TRBV6-3 and TRBJ1-2; the D is unclear. This CDR3 spans 18 amino acids. Germline loops: CDR1 MNHEY, CDR2 SVGEGT. This CDR3 is CASSHSILTSQTLYGYTF. CDR3 sequence (DNA): TGTGCCAGCAGTCACTCGATTCTCACTTCTCAGACACTTTATGGCTACACCTTC.

A word on this clonotype: This could be a read error, since a much larger clone is one nucleotide away. V gene TRBV19 combines with J gene TRBJ2-1; D is uncertain. CDR3 length: 11 amino acids. Trimming removed 3 bases from V and 8 bases from J, with 5 bases in between. CDR1 and CDR2 (germline): LNHDA, SQIVND (reference sequence). The CDR3, as DNA: TGTGCCAGTAGTATTATGGATGAGCAGTTCTTC. It translates to CASSIMDEQFF.

At least ten counts were recorded for this clonotype. The CDR3 loop reads CASRSPSGEGTDTQYF. The CDR3 bases are TGTGCCAGCAGGAGCCCGTCGGGGGAGGGAACAGATACGCAGTATTTT. This chain links TRBV28 with TRBJ2-3; 7 nucleotides match TRBD2. Germline CDR1 reads MDHEN; CDR2 reads SYDVKM. The CDR3 is 16 residues long. Trimming took 6 bases from V and 3 from J; bases not matched to a gene: 12. The complete variable domain, with remaining parts taken from reference TRBV28 and TRBJ2-3, reads DVKVTQSSRYLVKRTGEKVFLECVQDMDHENMFWYRQDPGLGLRLIYFSYDVKMKEKGDIPEGYSVSREKKERFSLILESASTNQTSMYLCASRSPSGEGTDTQYFGPGTRLTVL.

This clonotype was found many times. The J gene is TRBJ2-1, the V gene TRBV30; the match to TRBD1 covers 8 bases. Germline-derived CDR1 and CDR2 are GTSNPN and SVGIG (reference sequence). The CDR3 is 14 amino acids. The ends lost 3 bases at V and 4 bases at J; junction bases unmatched: 5. As DNA, the CDR3 is TGTGCCTGGAGCAGGGGGCAAGCGTACAATGAGCAGTTCTTC. Protein sequence: CAWSRGQAYNEQFF.

About this clonotype itself: A much bigger clone sits one base away, suggesting this may be a read error. The genes are TRBV24-1 and TRBJ2-7; D is unresolved. There are 10 residues in the CDR3. Germline V gives CDR1 KGHDR, CDR2 SFDVKD. V lost 9 bases to trimming and J lost 5 bases, with 7 bases between them. Here the CDR3 reads CATPDHEQYF. CDR3 in DNA: TGTGCCACCCCTGATCACGAGCAGTACTTC.

This clonotype came up many times. The chain uses TRBV27 and TRBJ2-7; 7 bases align to TRBD1. This CDR3 is built from 13 residues. CDR1 and CDR2 from the germline V gene are MNHEY and SMNVEV (reference sequence). Trimming cost V 5 bases and J 4 bases; bases outside gene matches: 5. CDR3 nucleotide sequence: TGTGCCAGCAGTCCGAGACAGGGTTACGAGCAGTACTTC. This sequence encodes CASSPRQGYEQYF.

Worth noting for this clonotype: A much bigger clone sits one base away, suggesting this may be a read error. The chain recombines TRBV25-1 with TRBJ1-3; no definite D call. Germline V gene sequence: CDR1 MGHDK, CDR2 SYGVNS. CDR3 length: 17 amino acids. V dropped 6 bases and J dropped 0 bases, with 18 bases sitting between them. The CDR3: CASSFLSGDPSGNTIYF. The DNA for the CDR3 is TGTGCCAGCAGCTTCCTAAGTGGGGATCCCTCTGGAAACACCATATATTTT.

The chain recombines TRBV5-4 with TRBJ2-7, with 13 nucleotides matching TRBD2. J lost 5 bases, V lost 6 bases, and 8 bases had no gene match. Germline V lookup: CDR1 SGHNT, CDR2 YYREEE (reference sequence). The CDR3 is 15 amino acids. Here the CDR3 reads CASTSTSGGADEQYF. DNA of the CDR3: TGTGCCAGCACCTCTACTAGCGGGGGGGCCGACGAGCAGTACTTC.

This clonotype was seen ten or more times. The chain is built from TRBV7-2 and TRBJ2-2; TRBD1 agrees at 8 bases. This CDR3 spans 15 amino acids. Trimming took 5 bases from V and 8 from J; bases not matched to a gene: 10. CDR1 and CDR2 from the germline V gene are SGHTA and FQGNSA. CDR3 coding DNA: TGTGCCAGCAGCCCCCGCCCAGGGGGCTTAGGGGAGCTGTTTTTT. It codes for CASSPRPGGLGELFF.

This clonotype was observed at least ten times. V is TRBV12-3 or TRBV12-4 and J is TRBJ2-3; 10 bases agree with TRBD2. The CDR3 length is 14 residues. The V segment lost 3 bases and the J segment 8 bases; nucleotides outside the gene matches: 5. CDR3 nucleotides: TGTGCCAGCAGTTTTCTAGCGGGGGCCGGTACGCAGTATTTT. It is translated as CASSFLAGAGTQYF.

In this sample, this clonotype turned up a few times. The CDR3 here is CATSRDLSKDTQYF. The DNA of the CDR3 is TGTGCCACCAGCAGGGATTTATCTAAGGATACGCAGTATTTT. V is TRBV15 and J is TRBJ2-3; D uncertain. The CDR3 contains 14 residues. Germline V gives CDR1 LNHNV, CDR2 YYDKDF (reference sequence). The ends were cut back, 3 bases at V and 6 bases at J, with 13 bases in the middle.

This clonotype appeared many times. The rearrangement links TRBV6-5 to TRBJ1-1; no firm D call. The CDR3 sequence is 14 residues long. With 2 bases removed from V and 7 bases from J, the gap between germline ends came to 14 bases. Germline assignment: CDR1 MNHEY and CDR2 SVGAGI. The DNA of the CDR3 is TGTGCCAGCAGTTACGAGGAATCATCGAGTGAAGCTTTCTTT. Translating gives CASSYEESSSEAFF.